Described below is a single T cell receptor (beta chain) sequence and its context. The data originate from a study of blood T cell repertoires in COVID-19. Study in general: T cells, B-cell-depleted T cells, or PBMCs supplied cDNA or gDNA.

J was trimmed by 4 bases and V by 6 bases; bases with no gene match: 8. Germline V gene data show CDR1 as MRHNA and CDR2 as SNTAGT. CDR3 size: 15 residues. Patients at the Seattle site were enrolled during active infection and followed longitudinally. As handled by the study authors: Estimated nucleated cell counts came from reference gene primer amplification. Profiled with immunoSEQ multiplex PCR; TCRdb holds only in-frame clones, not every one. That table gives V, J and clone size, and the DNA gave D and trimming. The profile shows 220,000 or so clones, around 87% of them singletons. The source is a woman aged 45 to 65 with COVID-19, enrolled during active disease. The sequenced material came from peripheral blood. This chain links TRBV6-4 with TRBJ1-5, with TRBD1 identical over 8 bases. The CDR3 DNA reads TGTGCCAGCAGCGGACAGGGAAAAGGTAATCAGCCCCAGCATTTT. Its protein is CASSGQGKGNQPQHF.